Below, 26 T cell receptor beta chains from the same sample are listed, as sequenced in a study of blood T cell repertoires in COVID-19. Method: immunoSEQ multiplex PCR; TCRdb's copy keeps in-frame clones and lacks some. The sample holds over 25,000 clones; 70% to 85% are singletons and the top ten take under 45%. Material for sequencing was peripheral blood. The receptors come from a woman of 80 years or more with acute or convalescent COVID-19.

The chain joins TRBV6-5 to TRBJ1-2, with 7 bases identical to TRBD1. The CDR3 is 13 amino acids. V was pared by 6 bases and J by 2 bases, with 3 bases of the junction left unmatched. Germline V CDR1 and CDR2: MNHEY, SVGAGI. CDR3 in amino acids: CASSLTGNYGYTF. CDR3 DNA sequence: TGTGCCAGCAGCCTGACAGGGAACTATGGCTACACCTTC.

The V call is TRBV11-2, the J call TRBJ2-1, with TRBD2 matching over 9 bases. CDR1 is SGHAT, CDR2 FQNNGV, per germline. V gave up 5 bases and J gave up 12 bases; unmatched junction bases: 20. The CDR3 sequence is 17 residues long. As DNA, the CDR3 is TGTGCCAGCAGCCTTCAGGCTAGCGGGAATGGGGGACGGGTGCAGTTCTTC. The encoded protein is CASSLQASGNGGRVQFF.

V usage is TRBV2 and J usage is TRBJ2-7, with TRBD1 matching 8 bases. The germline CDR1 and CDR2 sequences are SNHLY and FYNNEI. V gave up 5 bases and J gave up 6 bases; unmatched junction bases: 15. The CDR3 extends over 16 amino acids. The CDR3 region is CASSPTGAKGIAEQYF. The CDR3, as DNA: TGTGCCAGCAGTCCGACAGGGGCGAAGGGAATTGCCGAGCAGTACTTC. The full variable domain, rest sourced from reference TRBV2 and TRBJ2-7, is EPEVTQTPSHQVTQMGQEVILRCVPISNHLYFYWYRQILGQKVEFLVSFYNNEISEKSEIFDDQFSVERPDGSNFTLKIRSTKLEDSAMYFCASSPTGAKGIAEQYFGPGTRLTVT.

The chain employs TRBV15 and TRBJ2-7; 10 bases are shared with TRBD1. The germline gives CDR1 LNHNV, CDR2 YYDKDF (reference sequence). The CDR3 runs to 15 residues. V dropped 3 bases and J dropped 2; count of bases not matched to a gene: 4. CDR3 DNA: TGTGCCACCAGCAGGAAGGGACAGGGGACCTACGAGCAGTACTTC. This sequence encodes CATSRKGQGTYEQYF. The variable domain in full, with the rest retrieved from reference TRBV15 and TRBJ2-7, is DAMVIQNPRYQVTQFGKPVTLSCSQTLNHNVMYWYQQKSSQAPKLLFHYYDKDFNNEADTPDNFQSRRPNTSFCFLDIRSPGLGDTAMYLCATSRKGQGTYEQYFGPGTRLTVT.

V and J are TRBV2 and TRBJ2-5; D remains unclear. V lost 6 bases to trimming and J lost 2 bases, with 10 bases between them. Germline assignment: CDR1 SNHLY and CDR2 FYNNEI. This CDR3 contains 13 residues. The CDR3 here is CASSVSVQETQYF. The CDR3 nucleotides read TGTGCCAGCAGCGTCTCGGTACAAGAGACCCAGTACTTC.

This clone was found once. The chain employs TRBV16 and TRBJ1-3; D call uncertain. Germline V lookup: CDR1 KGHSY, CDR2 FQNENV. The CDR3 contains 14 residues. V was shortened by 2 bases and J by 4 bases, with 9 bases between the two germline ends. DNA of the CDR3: TGTGCCAGCAGCCAACGGGGAAGAGGAAACACCATATATTTT. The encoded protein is CASSQRGRGNTIYF.

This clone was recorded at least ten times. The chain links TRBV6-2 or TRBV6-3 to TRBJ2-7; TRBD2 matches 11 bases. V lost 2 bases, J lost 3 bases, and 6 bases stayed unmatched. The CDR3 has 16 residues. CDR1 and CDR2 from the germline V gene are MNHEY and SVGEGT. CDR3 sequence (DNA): TGTGCCAGCAGTTACCGACTAGCGGGAAAAGACTACGAGCAGTACTTC. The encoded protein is CASSYRLAGKDYEQYF.

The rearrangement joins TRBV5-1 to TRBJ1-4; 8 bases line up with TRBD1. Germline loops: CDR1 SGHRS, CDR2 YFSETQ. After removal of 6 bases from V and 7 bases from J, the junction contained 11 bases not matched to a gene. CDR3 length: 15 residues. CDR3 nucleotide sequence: TGCGCCAGCACCTCAGGGGGCAAAGAGAGTGAAAAACTGTTTTTT. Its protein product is CASTSGGKESEKLFF. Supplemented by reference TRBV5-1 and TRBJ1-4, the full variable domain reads KAGVTQTPRYLIKTRGQQVTLSCSPISGHRSVSWYQQTPGQGLQFLFEYFSETQRNKGNFPGRFSGRQFSNSRSEMNVSTLELGDSALYLCASTSGGKESEKLFFGSGTQLSVL.

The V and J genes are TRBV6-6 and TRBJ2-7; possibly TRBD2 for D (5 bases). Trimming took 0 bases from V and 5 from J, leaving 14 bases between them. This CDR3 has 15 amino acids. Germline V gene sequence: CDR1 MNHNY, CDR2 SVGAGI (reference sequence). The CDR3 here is CASSYSGATVHEQYF. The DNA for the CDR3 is TGTGCCAGCAGTTACTCGGGAGCCACAGTACACGAGCAGTACTTC.

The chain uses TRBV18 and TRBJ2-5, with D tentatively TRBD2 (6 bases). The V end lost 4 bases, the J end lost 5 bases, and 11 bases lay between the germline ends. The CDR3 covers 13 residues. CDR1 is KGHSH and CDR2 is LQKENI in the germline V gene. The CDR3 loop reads CASSLHGGETQYF. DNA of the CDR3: TGTGCCAGCTCACTACACGGAGGGGAGACCCAGTACTTC.

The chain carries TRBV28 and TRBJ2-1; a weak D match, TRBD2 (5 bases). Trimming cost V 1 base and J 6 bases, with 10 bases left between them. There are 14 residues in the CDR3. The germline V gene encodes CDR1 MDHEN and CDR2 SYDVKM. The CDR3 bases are TGTGCCAGCAGTTTATACGGAGGTGCCAATGAGCAGTTCTTC. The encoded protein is CASSLYGGANEQFF.

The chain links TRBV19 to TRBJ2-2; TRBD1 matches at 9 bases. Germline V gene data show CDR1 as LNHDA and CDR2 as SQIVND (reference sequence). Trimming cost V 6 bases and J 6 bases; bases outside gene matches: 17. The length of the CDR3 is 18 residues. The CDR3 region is CASSPLFGGTGYSGELFF. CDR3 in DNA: TGTGCCAGTAGCCCCCTTTTCGGAGGGACAGGGTATTCCGGGGAGCTGTTTTTT.

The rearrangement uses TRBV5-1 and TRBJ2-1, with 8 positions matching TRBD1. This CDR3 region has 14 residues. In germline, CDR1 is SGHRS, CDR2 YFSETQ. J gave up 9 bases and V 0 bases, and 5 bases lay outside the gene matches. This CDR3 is CASSLGQGAVEQFF. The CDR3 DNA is TGCGCCAGCAGCTTGGGGCAGGGGGCGGTTGAGCAGTTCTTC.

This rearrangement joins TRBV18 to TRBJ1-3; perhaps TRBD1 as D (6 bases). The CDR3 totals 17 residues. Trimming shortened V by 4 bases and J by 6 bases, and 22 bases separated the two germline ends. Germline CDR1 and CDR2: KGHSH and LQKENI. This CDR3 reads CASSQPGTGRKENTIYF. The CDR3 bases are TGTGCCAGCTCACAACCGGGTACAGGGCGAAAAGAAAACACCATATATTTT.

CDR3 sequence reads: CASSGRTGVIGGANVLTF. In nucleotides, the CDR3 is TGTGCCAGTAGCGGAAGGACAGGGGTGATTGGTGGGGCCAACGTCCTGACTTTC. This chain connects TRBV19 to TRBJ2-6, with 9 bases matching TRBD1. Trimming removed 6 bases from V and 3 bases from J; junction bases left unmatched: 12. The germline V gene has CDR1 LNHDA and CDR2 SQIVND (reference sequence). The CDR3 contains 18 residues.

This CDR3 reads CATPTGGGTDTQYF. Here the CDR3 DNA reads TGTGCCACCCCGACAGGGGGCGGCACAGATACGCAGTATTTT. This chain uses TRBV7-9 with TRBJ2-3; 10 bases agree with TRBD1. The J segment lost 1 base and the V segment lost 10 bases, leaving 5 bases of the junction unmatched. CDR1 and CDR2 from the germline V gene are SEHNR and FQNEAQ (reference sequence). The CDR3 has 14 residues.

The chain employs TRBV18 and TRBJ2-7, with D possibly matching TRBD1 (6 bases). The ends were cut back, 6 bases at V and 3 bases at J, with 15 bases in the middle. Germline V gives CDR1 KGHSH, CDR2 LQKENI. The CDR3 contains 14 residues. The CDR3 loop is CASSRDRTGYEQYF. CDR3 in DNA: TGTGCCAGCTCTCGTGACAGGACCGGCTACGAGCAGTACTTC.

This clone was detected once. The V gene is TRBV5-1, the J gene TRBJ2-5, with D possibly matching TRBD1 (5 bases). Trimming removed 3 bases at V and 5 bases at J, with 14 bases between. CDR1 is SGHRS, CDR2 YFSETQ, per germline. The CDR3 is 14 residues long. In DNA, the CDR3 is TGCGCCAGCAGCTGGGGCCAGGCCTTTGAGACCCAGTACTTC. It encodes CASSWGQAFETQYF.

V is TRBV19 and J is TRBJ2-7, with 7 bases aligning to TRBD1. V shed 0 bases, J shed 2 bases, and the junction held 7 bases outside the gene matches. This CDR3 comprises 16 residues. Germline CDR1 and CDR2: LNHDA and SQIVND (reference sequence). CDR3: CASSIEAGGRPYEQYF. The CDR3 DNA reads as TGTGCCAGTAGTATAGAGGCAGGGGGTCGGCCCTACGAGCAGTACTTC.

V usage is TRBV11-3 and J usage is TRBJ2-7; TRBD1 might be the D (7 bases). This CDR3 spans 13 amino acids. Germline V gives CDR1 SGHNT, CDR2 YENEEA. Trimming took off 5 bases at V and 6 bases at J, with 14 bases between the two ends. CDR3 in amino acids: CASSPRQGGEQYF. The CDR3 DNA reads TGTGCCAGCAGCCCCAGACAGGGAGGCGAGCAGTACTTC.

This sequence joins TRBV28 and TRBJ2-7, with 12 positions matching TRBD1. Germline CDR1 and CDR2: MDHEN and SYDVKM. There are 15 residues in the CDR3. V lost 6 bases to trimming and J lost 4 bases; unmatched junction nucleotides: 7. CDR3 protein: CASSAGTGGRYEQYF. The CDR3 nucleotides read TGTGCCAGCAGCGCGGGGACAGGGGGCAGGTACGAGCAGTACTTC.

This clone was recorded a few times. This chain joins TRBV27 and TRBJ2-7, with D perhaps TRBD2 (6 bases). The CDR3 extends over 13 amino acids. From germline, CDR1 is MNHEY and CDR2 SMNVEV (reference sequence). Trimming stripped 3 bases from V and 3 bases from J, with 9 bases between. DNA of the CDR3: TGTGCCAGCAGTTTGCGGGGTAGCTACGAGCAGTACTTC. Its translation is CASSLRGSYEQYF.

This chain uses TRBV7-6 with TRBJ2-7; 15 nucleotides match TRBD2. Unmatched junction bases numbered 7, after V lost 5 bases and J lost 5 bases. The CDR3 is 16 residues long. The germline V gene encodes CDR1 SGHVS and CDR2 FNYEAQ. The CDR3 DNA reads TGTGCCAGCAGCGTAGGAGGACTAGCGGGGGGGGACGAGCAGTACTTC. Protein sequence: CASSVGGLAGGDEQYF.

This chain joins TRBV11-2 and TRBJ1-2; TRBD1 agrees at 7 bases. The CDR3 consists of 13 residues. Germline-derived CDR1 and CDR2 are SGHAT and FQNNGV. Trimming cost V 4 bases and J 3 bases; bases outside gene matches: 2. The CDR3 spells CASSSRGDYGYTF. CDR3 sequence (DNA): TGTGCCAGCAGCTCCAGGGGGGACTATGGCTACACCTTC.

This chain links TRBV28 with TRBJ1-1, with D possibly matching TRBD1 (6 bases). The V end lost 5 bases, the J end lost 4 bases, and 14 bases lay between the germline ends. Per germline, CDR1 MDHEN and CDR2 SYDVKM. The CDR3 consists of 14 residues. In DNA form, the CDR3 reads TGTGCCAGCAGTCTCCGACAGGTGGGCACTGAAGCTTTCTTT. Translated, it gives CASSLRQVGTEAFF.

The CDR3 reads CASSIRGGNLYEQYF. The CDR3 nucleotides read TGTGCCAGTAGTATAAGAGGGGGCAATCTCTACGAGCAGTACTTC. This rearrangement joins TRBV19 to TRBJ2-7; 7 nucleotides line up with TRBD1. Germline CDR1 LNHDA, CDR2 SQIVND (reference sequence). The V gene end was trimmed by 2 bases and the J gene end by 3 bases; junction bases not matched to a gene: 7. The CDR3 is 15 residues long.